The source of this T cell receptor (beta chain) is a study of shared clonotypes between healthy human individuals (dated by TCRdb to 2020 to 2021). For context, the study as a whole: The cohort included three men and a couple of women between 18 and 49 years of age. Per donor, three plates each were used for CD4 naive and CD4 memory, two for CD8 naive, and one for CD8 memory. Blood TCR repertoires of about five healthy adults were deeply sequenced to estimate repertoire size and the extent of clonotype sharing between individuals. Different laboratories and diverse techniques were used to prepare libraries and sequence TCR repertoires, to increase sequencing depth and limit assay-specific biases. Between about 0.85 and 10 billion PBMCs per donor were obtained by leukapheresis. What the research found in general, with its limitations: Based on pairwise subsampling, the degree of clonotype sharing among donors was expected to be affected by sequencing depth. Naive subsets generally had larger estimated clonotype richness than memory subsets did. Even with the large sequencing depth, rarefaction of the sorted-subset datasets indicated that sequencing was incomplete. Only blood was sampled, and tissue TCR repertoires likely differ from those in blood. Sharing across several donors was observed for approximately 5% of naive CD4, about 4% of naive CD8, over 2% of memory CD4, and about 0.39% of memory CD8 clonotypes. Clonotypes shared by all four sorted-subset donors showed higher generation probabilities than non-shared clonotypes. The small number of donors limited the genetic and exposure-history diversity represented.

The CDR3 spans 14 residues, from the cysteine through the phenylalanine. Just CDR3 DNA is preserved here, 42 bases in frame from base 1. CDR1 SGHRS and CDR2 YFSETQ were looked up in the germline V gene. V sheds 1 base and J sheds 5 bases, leaving 10 bases between their ends. For the CD8 naive samples, CD45RO-negative cells were positively selected for CCR7, yielding a CD45RA+CCR7+ population from which TemRA cells were excluded. Healthy HIV-negative adults with no recently reported acute infections or vaccinations were included as donors. Every donor was a Caucasian adult residing in Nashville, Tennessee, USA. After blood collection by leukapheresis, PBMCs were isolated using Ficoll-Histopaque density gradient centrifugation and then cryopreserved in the vapor phase of liquid nitrogen. Purity and quantity of every magnetically sorted T cell population were checked by analytical flow cytometry. Genomic DNA was isolated from each sorted fraction and quantified by UV absorbance on a Nanodrop 2000c.

Using the deep immunoSEQ assay, multiplex PCR amplified TCR CDR3 regions from genomic DNA. Extracted genomic DNA from each cell subset was spread evenly across all wells of several immunoSEQ 96-well plates, with each plate serving as a replicate. For sorted subsets, each replicate PCR was loaded with 200 ng genomic DNA, equivalent to about 33,000 T cell genomes. Purified libraries were quantified with a Qubit 3.0 fluorometer, sized on a Bioanalyzer 2100, and re-quantified with the KAPA Library Quantification kit. A separate single-read 150-cycle Illumina NextSeq 550 flow cell was used to sequence each immunoSEQ 96-well plate. The original methods were these. Because only junctional sequences without quality scores were contained in the immunoSEQ output, filtering matching that applied to full-length reads could not be performed. Sequences were annotated with PyIR, a Python wrapper for IgBLAST v1.9, using IMGT germline references to assign V/J genes and CDR3. Reads with weak V/J assignments (E-value above 1e-6), missing CDR3, stop codons, out-of-frame junctions, or ambiguous translated residues were removed. A V3J clonotype was defined by an identical inferred V gene, J gene, and CDR3 amino acid sequence. Percentage overlap between repertoires was computed as shared unique clonotypes divided by the size of the smaller repertoire. RTK rarefaction, the Chao1 estimator, and Recon v2.1 estimates of unobserved clonotypes were used to assess repertoire richness. OLGA was used to compute generation probabilities for all TCRbeta clonotypes that the gDNA method yielded from a few donors. Imported from immuneACCESS, the table was reduced by TCRdb to in-frame sequences with V and J called. These copies leave out some clones; in studies compared against another copy, an unresolved V gene accounts for under half, and the cause of the remainder is not known. From that table come the V and J calls and clone size; the DNA was used to work out D and trimming. The sample table shows 550,000 to 600,000 clones, and 98% are seen once. The top ten clones comprise 0.3% of the sample.

Turning to this clone: What antigen it recognizes has not been identified. No clone much larger than this one lies a single base away; base qualities are absent.

The sequence derives from a man aged 30-40 years in good health. The source material was naive CD8+ T cells sorted from blood. The intended sense of this specimen's cell subset or site label: CD45RA+CCR7+. The rearrangement joined TRBV5-1 to TRBJ2-1, with no confident D gene call. The DNA reads as follows: TGCGCCAGCAGCTTGAGAGATACCGACAATGAGCAGTTCTTC. This translates into CASSLRDTDNEQFF.